This entry describes one T cell receptor beta chain. The sample belongs to a study of blood T cell repertoires in COVID-19. In the study overall: Whether acute or convalescent, the COVID-19 samples came from the United States, Italy and Spain. The cDNA or gDNA used as material had been derived from T cells, B-cell-depleted T cells, or PBMCs.

Authors' data handling: How many nucleated cells were present was estimated from reference gene primer amplification. TCRdb keeps only in-frame clones here, not all; method: immunoSEQ multiplex PCR. That table gives V, J and clone size, and the DNA gave D and trimming. The data contain about 100,000 clones, approximately 88% of them seen just once; the ten biggest clones take up 4.5% to 6%. The length of the CDR3 is 15 residues. Deletions cut 4 bases from V and 1 base from J, with 16 bases between. Per germline, CDR1 SQVTM and CDR2 ANQGSEA. The sequencing input was peripheral blood. The TCR was taken from a human donor in a cohort sampled during active COVID-19. The chain joins TRBV29-1 to TRBJ1-2, with D possibly being TRBD1 (5 bases). DNA for the CDR3: TGCAGCGTTGGAGAGTCGACAGAGAATAACTATGGCTACACCTTC. Translated: CSVGESTENNYGYTF.